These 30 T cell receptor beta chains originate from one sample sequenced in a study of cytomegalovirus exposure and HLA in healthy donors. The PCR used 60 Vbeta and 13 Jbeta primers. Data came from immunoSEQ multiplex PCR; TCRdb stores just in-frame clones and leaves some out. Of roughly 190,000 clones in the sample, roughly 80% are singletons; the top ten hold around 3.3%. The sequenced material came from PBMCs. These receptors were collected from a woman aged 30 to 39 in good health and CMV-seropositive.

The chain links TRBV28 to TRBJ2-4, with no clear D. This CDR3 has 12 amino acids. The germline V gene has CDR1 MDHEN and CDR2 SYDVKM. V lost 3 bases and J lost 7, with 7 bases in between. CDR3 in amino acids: CASSFSSNIQYF. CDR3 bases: TGTGCCAGCAGTTTCTCTTCGAACATTCAGTACTTC.

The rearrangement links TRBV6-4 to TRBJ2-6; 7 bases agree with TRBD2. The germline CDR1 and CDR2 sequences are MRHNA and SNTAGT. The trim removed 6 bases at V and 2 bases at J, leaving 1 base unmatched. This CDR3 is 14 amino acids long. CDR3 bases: TGTGCCAGCAGCGCGGGGGCTGGGGCCAACGTCCTGACTTTC. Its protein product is CASSAGAGANVLTF.

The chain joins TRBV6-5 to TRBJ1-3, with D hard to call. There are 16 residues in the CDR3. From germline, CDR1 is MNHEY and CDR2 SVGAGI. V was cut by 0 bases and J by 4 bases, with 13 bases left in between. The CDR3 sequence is CASSYSIPGMGNTIYF. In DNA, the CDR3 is TGTGCCAGCAGTTACTCGATCCCGGGGATGGGAAACACCATATATTTT.

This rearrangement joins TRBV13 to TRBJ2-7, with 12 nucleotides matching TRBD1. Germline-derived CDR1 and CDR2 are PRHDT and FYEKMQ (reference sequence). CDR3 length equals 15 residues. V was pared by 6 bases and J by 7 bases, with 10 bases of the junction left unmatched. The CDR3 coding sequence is TGTGCCAGCAGTTTTATGGGACAGGGGGCGCGGGAGCAGTACTTC. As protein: CASSFMGQGAREQYF.

CDR3 nucleotides: TGTGCCAGCAGCGGGGGACAGGGGGCGATCAATGAGCAGTTCTTC. Its translation is CASSGGQGAINEQFF. This sequence joins TRBV9 and TRBJ2-1, with TRBD1 identical over 12 bases. The V segment lost 3 bases and the J segment 6 bases; nucleotides outside the gene matches: 4. In germline, CDR1 is SGDLS, CDR2 YYNGEE. CDR3 length equals 15 residues.

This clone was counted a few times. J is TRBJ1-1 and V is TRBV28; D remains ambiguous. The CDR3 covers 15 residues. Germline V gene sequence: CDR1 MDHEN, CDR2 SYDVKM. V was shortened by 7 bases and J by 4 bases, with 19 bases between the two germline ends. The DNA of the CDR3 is TGTGCCAGCACCCCGGGGAGACGGCGGAGCACTGAAGCTTTCTTT. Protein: CASTPGRRRSTEAFF.

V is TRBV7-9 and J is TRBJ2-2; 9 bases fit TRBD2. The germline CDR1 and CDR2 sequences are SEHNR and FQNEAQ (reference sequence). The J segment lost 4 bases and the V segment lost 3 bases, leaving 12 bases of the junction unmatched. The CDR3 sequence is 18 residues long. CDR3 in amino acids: CASSLASGARPSTGELFF. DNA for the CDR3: TGTGCCAGCAGCTTGGCTAGCGGGGCCCGGCCTAGCACCGGGGAGCTGTTTTTT.

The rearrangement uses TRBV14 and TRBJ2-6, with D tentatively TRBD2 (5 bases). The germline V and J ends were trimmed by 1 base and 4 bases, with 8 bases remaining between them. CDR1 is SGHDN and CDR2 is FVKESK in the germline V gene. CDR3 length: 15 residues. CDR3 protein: CASSQARRGANVLTF. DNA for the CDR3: TGTGCCAGCAGCCAAGCCAGGAGGGGGGCCAACGTCCTGACTTTC.

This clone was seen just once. Here the CDR3 reads CASSLGHPANYGYTF. As DNA, the CDR3 is TGCGCCAGCAGCTTGGGGCACCCAGCTAACTATGGCTACACCTTC. The chain carries TRBV5-1 and TRBJ1-2, with D uncertain. CDR3 size: 15 residues. Trimming removed 0 bases from V and 0 bases from J, with 9 bases in between. Germline V gene lookup returns CDR1 SGHRS and CDR2 YFSETQ.

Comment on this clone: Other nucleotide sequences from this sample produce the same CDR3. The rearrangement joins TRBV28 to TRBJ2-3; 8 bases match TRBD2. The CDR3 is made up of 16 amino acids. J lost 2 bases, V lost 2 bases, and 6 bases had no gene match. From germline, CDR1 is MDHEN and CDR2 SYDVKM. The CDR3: CASSLELAGLTDTQYF. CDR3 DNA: TGTGCCAGCAGTTTAGAGCTAGCGGGCCTCACAGATACGCAGTATTTT.

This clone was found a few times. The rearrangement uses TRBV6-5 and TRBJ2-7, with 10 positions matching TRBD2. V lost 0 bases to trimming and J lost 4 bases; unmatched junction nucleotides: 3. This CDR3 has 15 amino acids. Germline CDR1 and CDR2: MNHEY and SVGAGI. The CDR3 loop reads CASSYSSSGSYEQYF. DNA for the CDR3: TGTGCCAGCAGTTACTCGTCTAGCGGGAGTTACGAGCAGTACTTC.

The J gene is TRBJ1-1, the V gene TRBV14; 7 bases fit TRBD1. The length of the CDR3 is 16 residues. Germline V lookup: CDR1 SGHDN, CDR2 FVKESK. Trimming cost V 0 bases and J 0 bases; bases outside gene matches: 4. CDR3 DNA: TGTGCCAGCAGCCAAGATTTAGGACAGGTGAACACTGAAGCTTTCTTT. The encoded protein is CASSQDLGQVNTEAFF.

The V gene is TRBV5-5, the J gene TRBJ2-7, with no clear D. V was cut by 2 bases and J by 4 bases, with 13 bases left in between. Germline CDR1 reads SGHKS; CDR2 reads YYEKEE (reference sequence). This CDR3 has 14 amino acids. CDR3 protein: CASSLIDGDYEQYF. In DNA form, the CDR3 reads TGTGCCAGCAGCTTAATAGACGGAGATTACGAGCAGTACTTC.

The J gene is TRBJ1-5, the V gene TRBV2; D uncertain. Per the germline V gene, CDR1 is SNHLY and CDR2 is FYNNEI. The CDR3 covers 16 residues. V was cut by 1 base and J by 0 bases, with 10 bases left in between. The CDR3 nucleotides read TGTGCCAGCAGTGAAGGGCGGCTAACTAGCAATCAGCCCCAGCATTTT. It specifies CASSEGRLTSNQPQHF.

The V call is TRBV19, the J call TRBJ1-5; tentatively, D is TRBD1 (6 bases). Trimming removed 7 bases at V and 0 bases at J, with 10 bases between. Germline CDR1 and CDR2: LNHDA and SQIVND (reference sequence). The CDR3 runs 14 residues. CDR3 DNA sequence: TGTGCCAGTATCCTGACAGGTAGCAATCAGCCCCAGCATTTT. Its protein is CASILTGSNQPQHF.

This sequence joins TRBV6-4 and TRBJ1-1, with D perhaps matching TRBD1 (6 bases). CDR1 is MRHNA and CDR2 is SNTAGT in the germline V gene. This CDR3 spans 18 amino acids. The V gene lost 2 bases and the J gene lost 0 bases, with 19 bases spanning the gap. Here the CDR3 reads CASSDDPAGGLMNTEAFF. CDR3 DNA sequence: TGTGCCAGCAGTGACGACCCGGCGGGGGGCCTCATGAACACTGAAGCTTTCTTT.

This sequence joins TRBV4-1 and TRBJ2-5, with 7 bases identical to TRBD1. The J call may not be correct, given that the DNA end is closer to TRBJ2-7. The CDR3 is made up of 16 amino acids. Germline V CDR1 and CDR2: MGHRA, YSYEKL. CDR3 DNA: TGCGCCAGCAGCCAAGTTGTGCCCACAGGGGCCTACGAGCAGTACTTC. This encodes CASSQVVPTGAYEQYF.

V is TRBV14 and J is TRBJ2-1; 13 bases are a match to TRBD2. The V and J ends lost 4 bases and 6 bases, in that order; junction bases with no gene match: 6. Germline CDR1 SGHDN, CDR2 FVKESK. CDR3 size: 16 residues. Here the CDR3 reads CASSRLGLAGLNEQFF. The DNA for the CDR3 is TGTGCCAGCAGCCGATTGGGACTAGCGGGACTCAATGAGCAGTTCTTC.

The CDR3 region has the DNA TGTGCCAGCAGTTTGGCGGGGGGCCATGCCTACACCTTC. Its protein product is CASSLAGGHAYTF. V is TRBV28 and J is TRBJ1-2, with D tentatively TRBD1 (6 bases). Trimming removed 3 bases at V and 10 bases at J, with 15 bases between. Germline CDR1 reads MDHEN; CDR2 reads SYDVKM. This CDR3 comprises 13 residues.

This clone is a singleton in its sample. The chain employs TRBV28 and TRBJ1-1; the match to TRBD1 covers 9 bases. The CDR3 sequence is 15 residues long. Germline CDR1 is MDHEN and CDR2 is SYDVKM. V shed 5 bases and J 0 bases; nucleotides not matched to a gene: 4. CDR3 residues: CASSPRTGVNTEAFF. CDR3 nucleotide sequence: TGTGCCAGCAGTCCCCGGACAGGGGTGAACACTGAAGCTTTCTTT. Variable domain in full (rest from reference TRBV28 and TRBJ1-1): DVKVTQSSRYLVKRTGEKVFLECVQDMDHENMFWYRQDPGLGLRLIYFSYDVKMKEKGDIPEGYSVSREKKERFSLILESASTNQTSMYLCASSPRTGVNTEAFFGQGTRLTVV.

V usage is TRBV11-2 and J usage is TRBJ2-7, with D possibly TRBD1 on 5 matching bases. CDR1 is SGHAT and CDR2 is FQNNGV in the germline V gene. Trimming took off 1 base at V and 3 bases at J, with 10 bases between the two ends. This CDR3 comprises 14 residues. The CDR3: CASSLGQGNYEQYF. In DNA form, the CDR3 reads TGTGCCAGCAGCTTAGGGCAGGGAAACTACGAGCAGTACTTC.

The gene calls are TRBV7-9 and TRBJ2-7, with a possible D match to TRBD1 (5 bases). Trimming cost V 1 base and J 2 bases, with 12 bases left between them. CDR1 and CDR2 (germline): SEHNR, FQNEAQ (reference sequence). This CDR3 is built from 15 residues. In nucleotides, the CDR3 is TGTGCCAGCAGCTTAGGTCAGGGAAACACCTACGAGCAGTACTTC. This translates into CASSLGQGNTYEQYF.

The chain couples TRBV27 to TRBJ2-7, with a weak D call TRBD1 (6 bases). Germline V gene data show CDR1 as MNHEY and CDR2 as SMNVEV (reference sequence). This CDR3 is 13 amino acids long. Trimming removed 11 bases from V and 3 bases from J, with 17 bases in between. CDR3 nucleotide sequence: TGTGCCGGCTTGACAGGCCTTGTCTACGAGCAGTACTTC. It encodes CAGLTGLVYEQYF.

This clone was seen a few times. The chain's CDR3 is CASSFISRGQDGYTF. The DNA of the CDR3 is TGTGCCAGCAGCTTTATCAGCAGGGGGCAGGATGGCTACACCTTC. The J gene is TRBJ1-2, the V gene TRBV7-9; 8 bases map to TRBD1. Per the germline V gene, CDR1 is SEHNR and CDR2 is FQNEAQ (reference sequence). This CDR3 is 15 amino acids long. The trim removed 3 bases at V and 6 bases at J, leaving 9 bases unmatched.

The CDR3: CASSRQGLNTEAFF. The CDR3 coding sequence is TGTGCCAGCAGCCGACAGGGATTGAACACTGAAGCTTTCTTT. This rearrangement joins TRBV28 to TRBJ1-1; the match to TRBD1 covers 7 bases. Germline CDR1 reads MDHEN; CDR2 reads SYDVKM. CDR3 length: 14 amino acids. V shed 6 bases and J 0 bases; nucleotides not matched to a gene: 4.

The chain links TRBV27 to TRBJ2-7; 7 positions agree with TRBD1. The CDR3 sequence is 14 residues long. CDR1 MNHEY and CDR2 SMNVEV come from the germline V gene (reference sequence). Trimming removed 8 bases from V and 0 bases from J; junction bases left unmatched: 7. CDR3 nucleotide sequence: TGTGCCAGCGGCCCCCGGGACAGCTCCTACGAGCAGTACTTC. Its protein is CASGPRDSSYEQYF.

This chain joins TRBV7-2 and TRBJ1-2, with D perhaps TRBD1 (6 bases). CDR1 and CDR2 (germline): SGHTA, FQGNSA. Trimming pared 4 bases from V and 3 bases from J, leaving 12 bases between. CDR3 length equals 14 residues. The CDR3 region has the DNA TGTGCCAGCAGCTCACCCGGGACATACTATGGCTACACCTTC. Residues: CASSSPGTYYGYTF.

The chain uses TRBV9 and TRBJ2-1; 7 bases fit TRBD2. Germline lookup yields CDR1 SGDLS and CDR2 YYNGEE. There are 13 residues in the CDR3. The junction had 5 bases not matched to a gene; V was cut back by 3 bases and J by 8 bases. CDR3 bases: TGTGCCAGCAGCGGGACTAGTCTCGATGAGCAGTTCTTC. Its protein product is CASSGTSLDEQFF.

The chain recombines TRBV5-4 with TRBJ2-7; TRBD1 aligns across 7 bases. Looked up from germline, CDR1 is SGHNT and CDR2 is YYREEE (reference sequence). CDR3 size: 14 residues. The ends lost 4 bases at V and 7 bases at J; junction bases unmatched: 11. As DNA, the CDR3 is TGTGCCAGCAGCCCGGGACAGTCCGTCGTGGAGCAGTACTTC. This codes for CASSPGQSVVEQYF. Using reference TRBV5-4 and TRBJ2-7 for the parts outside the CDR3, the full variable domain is ETGVTQSPTHLIKTRGQQVTLRCSSQSGHNTVSWYQQALGQGPQFIFQYYREEENGRGNFPPRFSGLQFPNYSSELNVNALELDDSALYLCASSPGQSVVEQYFGPGTRLTVT.

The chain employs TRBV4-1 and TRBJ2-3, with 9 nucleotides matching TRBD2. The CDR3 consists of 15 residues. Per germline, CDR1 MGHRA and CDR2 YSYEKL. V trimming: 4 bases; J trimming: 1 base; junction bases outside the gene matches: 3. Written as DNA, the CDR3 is TGCGCCAGCAGCCCACTAGCGGGTGGCACAGATACGCAGTATTTT. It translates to CASSPLAGGTDTQYF.